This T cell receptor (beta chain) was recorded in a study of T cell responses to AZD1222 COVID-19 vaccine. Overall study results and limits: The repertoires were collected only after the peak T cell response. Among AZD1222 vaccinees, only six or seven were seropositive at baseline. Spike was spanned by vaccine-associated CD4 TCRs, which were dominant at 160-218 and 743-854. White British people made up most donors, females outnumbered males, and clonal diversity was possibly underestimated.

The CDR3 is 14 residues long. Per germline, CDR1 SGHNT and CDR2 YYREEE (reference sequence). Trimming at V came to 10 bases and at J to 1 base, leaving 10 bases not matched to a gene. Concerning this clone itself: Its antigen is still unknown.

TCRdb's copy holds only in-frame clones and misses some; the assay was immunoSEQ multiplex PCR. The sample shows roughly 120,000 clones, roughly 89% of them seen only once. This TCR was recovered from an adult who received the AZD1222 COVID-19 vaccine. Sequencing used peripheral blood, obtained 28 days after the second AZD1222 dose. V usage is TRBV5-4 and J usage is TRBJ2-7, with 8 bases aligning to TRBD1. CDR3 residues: CAYQGASSSYEQYF. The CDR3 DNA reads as TGTGCCTACCAGGGGGCCTCCTCTTCCTACGAGCAGTACTTC.